Below, 5 T cell receptor beta chains from the same sample are listed, as sequenced in a study of blood T cell repertoires in COVID-19. This table comes from immunoSEQ multiplex PCR, and its TCRdb copy is limited to in-frame clones, with some not included. The profile shows hundreds of thousands of clones, 70% to 90% of them singletons. The sequenced sample consisted of peripheral blood. The receptors stem from a young woman with COVID-19, enrolled during active disease.

V usage is TRBV11-3 and J usage is TRBJ2-7; D may be TRBD1 (6 bases). CDR3 length: 14 residues. In germline, CDR1 is SGHNT, CDR2 YENEEA. In DNA, the CDR3 is TGTGCCAGCAGCTTAGGGGCAGGGGCCTACGGGCAGTACGTC. It specifies CASSLGAGAYGQYV.

V gene TRBV4-3 combines with J gene TRBJ2-7; tentative D call: TRBD2 (6 bases). CDR3 length: 15 residues. Looked up from germline, CDR1 is LGHNA and CDR2 is YSLEER. Between the trimmed V and J ends, which lost 4 bases and 3 bases, there was a span of 16 bases. The CDR3 DNA sequence: TGCGCCAGCAGCCCCCAGGAAGCGGGTCTCTACGAGCAGTACTTC. Amino acid sequence: CASSPQEAGLYEQYF.

This chain links TRBV12-5 with TRBJ1-3; TRBD1 is a possible D gene (6 bases). This CDR3 is 16 amino acids long. The ends were cut back, 1 base at V and 3 bases at J, with 13 bases in the middle. CDR1 LGHNT and CDR2 FRNRAP come from the germline V gene. CDR3 in amino acids: CASGLGQDRVGNTIYF. CDR3 nucleotides: TGTGCTAGTGGTTTGGGACAGGATCGAGTTGGAAACACCATATATTTT.

The rearrangement uses TRBV29-1 and TRBJ2-7; D is perhaps TRBD2 (5 bases). The CDR3 is 13 residues long. The V end was cut by 7 bases, the J end by 2 bases, with 15 bases between. CDR1 and CDR2 from the germline V gene are SQVTM and ANQGSEA. The DNA of the CDR3 is TGCAGCGCCGCCGGGAACGCAGCCTACGAGCAGTACTTC. This sequence encodes CSAAGNAAYEQYF.

The V gene is TRBV2, the J gene TRBJ2-1; 8 nucleotides line up with TRBD2. Unmatched junction bases numbered 8, after V lost 7 bases and J lost 3 bases. Germline CDR1 SNHLY, CDR2 FYNNEI. The CDR3 covers 15 residues. The CDR3, as DNA: TGTGCCAGCACCGGGGGACTAGGAGACTACAATGAGCAGTTCTTC. Protein sequence: CASTGGLGDYNEQFF. Full variable domain (missing parts from reference TRBV2 and TRBJ2-1): EPEVTQTPSHQVTQMGQEVILRCVPISNHLYFYWYRQILGQKVEFLVSFYNNEISEKSEIFDDQFSVERPDGSNFTLKIRSTKLEDSAMYFCASTGGLGDYNEQFFGPGTRLTVL.